The 9 T cell receptor beta chains reported below all come from one sample, sequenced in a study of CD4 T cells in relation to SARS-CoV-2 and coronaviruses. Antigens of these TCRs are unknown. Repertoires were generated with immunoSEQ multiplex PCR, while TCRdb's copy carries only in-frame clones and drops some. The table lists 38,000 or so clones, over 60% of them singletons. Sequences were obtained from memory CD4+ T cells from PBMCs, cultured in vitro. These receptors were obtained from an adult with COVID-19.

This CDR3 reads CASSALGQGSFYEQYF. In nucleotides, the CDR3 is TGTGCCAGTAGCGCCCTGGGACAGGGGTCATTCTACGAGCAGTACTTC. The rearrangement links TRBV19 to TRBJ2-7; 10 bases agree with TRBD1. J lost 3 bases, V lost 6 bases, and 11 bases had no gene match. Germline-derived CDR1 and CDR2 are LNHDA and SQIVND (reference sequence). The CDR3 runs to 16 residues.

The CDR3 sequence is CASSRELAGANNEQFF. CDR3 sequence (DNA): TGTGCCAGCTCACGGGAACTAGCGGGAGCTAACAATGAGCAGTTCTTC. The chain links TRBV18 to TRBJ2-1; 11 nucleotides line up with TRBD2. Germline trimming cut 4 bases from V and 5 bases from J; bases unmatched to any gene: 7. The CDR3 covers 16 residues. Germline CDR1 and CDR2: KGHSH and LQKENI.

The V and J genes are TRBV9 and TRBJ2-5; a weak D match, TRBD1 (6 bases). Germline CDR1 reads SGDLS; CDR2 reads YYNGEE. The V gene lost 3 bases and the J gene lost 1 base, with 10 bases spanning the gap. This CDR3 is 14 amino acids long. CDR3 sequence reads: CASSGTGTQETQYF. DNA for the CDR3: TGTGCCAGCAGCGGAACAGGGACCCAAGAGACCCAGTACTTC.

The chain couples TRBV27 to TRBJ2-7, with D tentatively TRBD1 (5 bases). This CDR3 contains 14 residues. Germline V gene sequence: CDR1 MNHEY, CDR2 SMNVEV (reference sequence). Trimming took off 5 bases at V and 1 base at J, with 12 bases between the two ends. The CDR3: CASSRTLGSYEQYF. CDR3 DNA sequence: TGTGCCAGCAGTAGGACACTGGGGTCCTACGAGCAGTACTTC.

In nucleotides, the CDR3 is TGCGCCAGCAGCTTGGGACTTAACAATGAGCAGTTCTTC. As protein: CASSLGLNNEQFF. V is TRBV5-1 and J is TRBJ2-1, with no clear D. There are 13 residues in the CDR3. The V gene's germline CDR1 is SGHRS and CDR2 YFSETQ. V was cut by 0 bases and J by 5 bases, with 6 bases left in between.

The chain carries TRBV6-1 and TRBJ1-5, with D possibly matching TRBD1 (5 bases). The CDR3 loop spans 16 amino acids. V lost 1 base, J lost 3 bases, and 13 bases lay in between. Germline lookup yields CDR1 MNHNS and CDR2 SASEGT. CDR3 nucleotides: TGTGCCAGCAGTGAAGGCTTATCCAGGGTCAATCAGCCCCAGCATTTT. It translates to CASSEGLSRVNQPQHF.

This chain links TRBV19 with TRBJ2-1; 7 positions match TRBD2. The length of the CDR3 is 14 residues. The V gene end was trimmed by 3 bases and the J gene end by 5 bases; junction bases not matched to a gene: 4. Germline loops: CDR1 LNHDA, CDR2 SQIVND (reference sequence). Written as DNA, the CDR3 is TGTGCCAGTAGTATGGGAGGGCACCACAATGAGCAGTTCTTC. It codes for CASSMGGHHNEQFF.

CDR3 residues: CASSGGDRGLNEQFF. The CDR3 DNA reads as TGTGCCAGCAGTGGGGGGGACAGGGGGCTGAATGAGCAGTTCTTC. The chain is built from TRBV28 and TRBJ2-1; 12 bases agree with TRBD1. CDR3 length: 15 amino acids. CDR1 MDHEN and CDR2 SYDVKM come from the germline V gene. V trimming: 5 bases; J trimming: 7 bases; junction bases outside the gene matches: 6.

This rearrangement joins TRBV11-3 to TRBJ2-7; perhaps D is TRBD1 or TRBD2 (5 bases each). V lost 4 bases to trimming and J lost 0 bases, with 7 bases between them. Germline V CDR1 and CDR2: SGHNT, YENEEA. This CDR3 has 13 amino acids. CDR3 nucleotide sequence: TGTGCCAGCAGCTGGGACGTCTCCTACGAGCAGTACTTC. Its translation: CASSWDVSYEQYF.